One sample yielded the 22 T cell receptor beta chains listed below, sequenced in a study of cytomegalovirus exposure and HLA in healthy donors. The PCR ran on 60 Vbeta and 13 Jbeta primers. TCRdb keeps only in-frame clones here, not all; method: immunoSEQ multiplex PCR. The data contain roughly 180,000 clones, 76% of them seen just once; the ten biggest clones take up under 2%. Sequencing was carried out using PBMCs. The receptors were sampled from a man between 18 and 29 years old in good health and CMV-seronegative.

The chain uses TRBV14 and TRBJ1-6, with D possibly TRBD1 on 5 matching bases. The CDR3 length is 12 residues. V lost 5 bases and J lost 10, with 9 bases in between. Germline loops: CDR1 SGHDN, CDR2 FVKESK. The CDR3 DNA reads TGTGCCAGCAGCACCAGGGTCTCACCCCTCCACTTT. Encoded protein: CASSTRVSPLHF.

This clone was picked up a small number of times. This chain uses TRBV7-9 with TRBJ1-1; 12 bases fit TRBD1. Trimming took 5 bases from V and 1 from J; bases not matched to a gene: 8. There are 17 residues in the CDR3. CDR1 is SEHNR and CDR2 is FQNEAQ in the germline V gene (reference sequence). CDR3 bases: TGTGCCAGCAGCCCGCTCCCGGGACAGGGGGCGAACACTGAAGCTTTCTTT. Its translation is CASSPLPGQGANTEAFF.

This chain links TRBV9 with TRBJ2-2, with D possibly being TRBD1 (5 bases). V was trimmed by 4 bases and J by 0 bases, leaving 10 bases between them. Germline V gene lookup returns CDR1 SGDLS and CDR2 YYNGEE. This CDR3 has 15 amino acids. Here the CDR3 DNA reads TGTGCCAGCAGCTTCGACAGTCCGAACACCGGGGAGCTGTTTTTT. This translates into CASSFDSPNTGELFF.

V usage is TRBV9 and J usage is TRBJ2-5; D is possibly TRBD1 (6 bases). The length of the CDR3 is 14 residues. V gave up 2 bases and J gave up 1 base, with 9 bases separating them. Germline CDR1 and CDR2: SGDLS and YYNGEE. Written as DNA, the CDR3 is TGTGCCAGCAGCGTCACAGGGATCCAAGAGACCCAGTACTTC. Translation gives CASSVTGIQETQYF.

The rearrangement joins TRBV7-9 to TRBJ2-4; a weak D match, TRBD2 (5 bases). The CDR3 extends over 16 amino acids. Between the trimmed V and J ends, which lost 5 bases and 2 bases, there was a span of 16 bases. The germline V gene has CDR1 SEHNR and CDR2 FQNEAQ (reference sequence). The CDR3 region is CASSAPSGLTKNIQYF. CDR3 in DNA: TGTGCCAGCAGCGCACCGAGCGGCCTGACCAAAAACATTCAGTACTTC.

V gene TRBV28 combines with J gene TRBJ2-7; TRBD1 matches at 10 bases. CDR3 size: 16 residues. Losses at the gene ends were 5 bases for V and 7 bases for J; bases not matched to a gene: 14. Per germline, CDR1 MDHEN and CDR2 SYDVKM. The CDR3 sequence: CASSTASGQGLGEQYF. CDR3 nucleotide sequence: TGTGCCAGCAGTACGGCGTCGGGACAGGGGCTCGGAGAGCAGTACTTC.

This clone was seen only a few times. The V gene is TRBV13, the J gene TRBJ2-5, with a possible D match to TRBD1 (5 bases). The J call may be incorrect, as the DNA end agrees better with TRBJ2-7. The CDR3 is made up of 13 amino acids. Looked up from germline, CDR1 is PRHDT and CDR2 is FYEKMQ (reference sequence). CDR3 amino acids: CASSLGDSYEQYF. In nucleotides, the CDR3 is TGTGCCAGCAGCTTAGGCGACAGCTACGAGCAGTACTTC.

This chain links TRBV5-1 with TRBJ2-7; D is uncertain. Germline lookup yields CDR1 SGHRS and CDR2 YFSETQ. The CDR3 loop spans 11 amino acids. V lost 4 bases to trimming and J lost 3 bases, with 5 bases between them. The CDR3 DNA follows: TGCGCCAGCAGCCAGGACTACGAGCAGTACTTC. Translation gives CASSQDYEQYF. Complete variable domain (other parts from reference TRBV5-1 and TRBJ2-7): KAGVTQTPRYLIKTRGQQVTLSCSPISGHRSVSWYQQTPGQGLQFLFEYFSETQRNKGNFPGRFSGRQFSNSRSEMNVSTLELGDSALYLCASSQDYEQYFGPGTRLTVT.

This clone was detected a few times. The chain links TRBV30 to TRBJ1-5; TRBD1 matches at 8 bases. The CDR3 sequence is 17 residues long. J lost 5 bases, V lost 3 bases, and 15 bases had no gene match. The germline CDR1 and CDR2 sequences are GTSNPN and SVGIG (reference sequence). The DNA for the CDR3 is TGTGCCTGGAGGGGAGGATCAACAGGGGGATTCGATCAGCCCCAGCATTTT. Protein sequence: CAWRGGSTGGFDQPQHF. Supplemented by reference TRBV30 and TRBJ1-5, the full variable domain reads SQTIHQWPATLVQPVGSPLSLECTVEGTSNPNLYWYRQAAGRGLQLLFYSVGIGQISSEVPQNLSASRPQDRQFILSSKKLLLSDSGFYLCAWRGGSTGGFDQPQHFGDGTRLSIL.

The table lists this clone with a few counts. CDR3 nucleotides: TGTGCCAGCAGGGCGGGTCAAACTAGCACAGATACGCAGTATTTT. Amino acid sequence: CASRAGQTSTDTQYF. The chain is built from TRBV7-2 and TRBJ2-3, with D possibly being TRBD2 (5 bases). Per the germline V gene, CDR1 is SGHTA and CDR2 is FQGNSA. The V end was cut by 6 bases, the J end by 0 bases, with 13 bases between. CDR3 length: 15 residues.

The genes are TRBV20-1 and TRBJ1-2; weak D call: TRBD1 (5 bases). The CDR3 runs to 11 residues. Deletions cut 6 bases from V and 5 bases from J, with 10 bases between. Germline CDR1 DFQATT, CDR2 SNEGSKA (reference sequence). The CDR3 DNA sequence: TGCAGTGCGGGCCCAGGGTATGGCTACACCTTC. Protein product: CSAGPGYGYTF.

The V gene is TRBV10-3, the J gene TRBJ2-7; 9 bases map to TRBD1. The CDR3 spans 12 residues. Per the germline V gene, CDR1 is ENHRY and CDR2 is SYGVKD. The ends lost 11 bases at V and 4 bases at J; junction bases unmatched: 6. The CDR3 loop is CASRTGEYEQYF. CDR3 coding DNA: TGTGCCTCCCGGACAGGGGAGTACGAGCAGTACTTC.

The chain recombines TRBV13 with TRBJ2-3; weak D call: TRBD1 (6 bases). This CDR3 comprises 15 residues. Germline CDR1 and CDR2: PRHDT and FYEKMQ (reference sequence). V was pared by 1 base and J by 4 bases, with 12 bases between. As DNA, the CDR3 is TGTGCCAGCAGCTTAGACAGGGCCGGGGCAGATACGCAGTATTTT. Amino acid sequence: CASSLDRAGADTQYF.

This clone was counted a few times. The gene calls are TRBV19 and TRBJ2-2, with 8 bases matching TRBD1. Trimming took 4 bases from V and 5 from J; bases not matched to a gene: 6. The CDR3 sequence is 15 residues long. Per germline, CDR1 LNHDA and CDR2 SQIVND (reference sequence). For the CDR3, the DNA is TGTGCCAGTAGTACCCGCTGGACAGGGACCGGGGAGCTGTTTTTT. Translation: CASSTRWTGTGELFF.

This chain joins TRBV6-5 and TRBJ2-1; tentatively, D is TRBD1 (5 bases). Germline V CDR1 and CDR2: MNHEY, SVGAGI. The V end was cut by 6 bases, the J end by 2 bases, with 8 bases between. This CDR3 comprises 13 residues. DNA of the CDR3: TGTGCCAGCAGGCAGGGCGCCTACAATGAGCAGTTCTTC. Its protein product is CASRQGAYNEQFF.

V is TRBV27 and J is TRBJ1-5; TRBD1 matches 10 bases. The germline CDR1 and CDR2 sequences are MNHEY and SMNVEV (reference sequence). The CDR3 has 14 amino acids. V was clipped by 5 bases and J by 6 bases; unmatched bases: 4. The DNA of the CDR3 is TGTGCCAGCAGTCCCGGGACAGGGGCTCAGCCCCAGCATTTT. Protein product: CASSPGTGAQPQHF.

The gene calls are TRBV7-8 and TRBJ2-5; TRBD2 aligns across 15 bases. The CDR3 covers 17 residues. Looked up from germline, CDR1 is SGHVS and CDR2 is FQNEAQ. V trimming: 5 bases; J trimming: 5 bases; junction bases outside the gene matches: 9. The CDR3: CASSPRTSGGAGETQYF. The CDR3 DNA reads TGTGCCAGCAGCCCCCGGACTAGCGGGGGGGCAGGGGAGACCCAGTACTTC.

The genes are TRBV7-2 and TRBJ2-3, with D possibly TRBD2 on 6 matching bases. This CDR3 region has 14 residues. Per germline, CDR1 SGHTA and CDR2 FQGNSA. Trimming shortened V by 0 bases and J by 4 bases, and 8 bases separated the two germline ends. Here the CDR3 reads CASSLAGGSDTQYF. The CDR3 bases are TGTGCCAGCAGCTTAGCGGGGGGATCAGATACGCAGTATTTT.

This chain joins TRBV9 and TRBJ2-1; 7 bases agree with TRBD2. The CDR3 contains 16 residues. CDR1 and CDR2 from the germline V gene are SGDLS and YYNGEE. Trimming cost V 4 bases and J 2 bases; bases outside gene matches: 9. CDR3 loop: CASSTFGGKAYNEQFF. Here the CDR3 DNA reads TGTGCCAGCAGCACATTCGGGGGGAAGGCCTACAATGAGCAGTTCTTC.

The chain couples TRBV15 to TRBJ2-3; TRBD2 is a possible D gene (5 bases). Per the germline V gene, CDR1 is LNHNV and CDR2 is YYDKDF (reference sequence). V was trimmed by 4 bases and J by 5 bases, leaving 19 bases between them. The CDR3 covers 16 residues. The CDR3: CATSTRRAGRIDTQYF. CDR3 nucleotide sequence: TGTGCCACCAGCACTCGCCGCGCGGGCCGTATAGATACGCAGTATTTT.

V is TRBV5-1 and J is TRBJ2-3; D possibly corresponds to TRBD2 (5 bases). The CDR3 is made up of 16 amino acids. The ends were cut back, 6 bases at V and 2 bases at J, with 19 bases in the middle. Germline-derived CDR1 and CDR2 are SGHRS and YFSETQ. CDR3 sequence: CASTSGSTISTDTQYF. Here the CDR3 DNA reads TGCGCCAGCACCTCGGGCTCGACTATCTCCACAGATACGCAGTATTTT.

The chain couples TRBV13 to TRBJ1-2; 7 bases align to TRBD1. V shed 5 bases, J shed 4 bases, and the junction held 7 bases outside the gene matches. The CDR3 extends over 14 amino acids. CDR1 and CDR2 from the germline V gene are PRHDT and FYEKMQ (reference sequence). The CDR3 sequence: CASSEAQGSYGYTF. CDR3 sequence (DNA): TGTGCCAGCAGCGAAGCACAGGGGAGCTATGGCTACACCTTC.